Reported below is one T cell receptor beta chain. Its target is not known. Focal radiation plus CTLA-4 blockade with ipilimumab was given to patients with chemo-refractory metastatic non-small-cell lung cancer. These data belong to a study of radiotherapy plus CTLA-4 blockade in lung cancer. Whole-study findings and limits: Radiotherapy was combined with ipilimumab, and tumor-derived TCR clones then expanded in blood.

Sequencing was performed with immunoSEQ multiplex PCR; in TCRdb, only in-frame clones are kept and a portion is missing. The table lists tens of thousands of clones, approximately 86% of them singletons. The V segment lost 10 bases and the J segment 5 bases; nucleotides outside the gene matches: 10. This CDR3 is built from 13 residues. Germline V gene data show CDR1 as MNHNS and CDR2 as SASEGT. The chain recombines TRBV6-1 with TRBJ1-2; 7 bases fit TRBD1. The specimen comprised peripheral blood, sampled from a patient treated with radiotherapy plus ipilimumab. The sequence was collected from a human donor with non-small cell lung cancer that progressed on radiotherapy plus ipilimumab. Here the CDR3 reads CATRGAEGYGYTF. In nucleotides, the CDR3 is TGTGCCACCAGGGGGGCGGAGGGGTATGGCTACACCTTC.